This record looks at one TCR beta chain sequence and its context. V was trimmed by 0 bases and J by 7 bases, leaving 18 bases between them. Germline lookup yields CDR1 LGHNA and CDR2 YNFKEQ. The CDR3 spans 17 residues. The sample originates from a study of PD-L1 blockade in urothelial cancer. The overall study: It was around 2014 that patients started atezolizumab at 1,200 mg intravenously every 3 weeks.

Generated by immunoSEQ multiplex PCR, the TCRdb table keeps only in-frame clones and is missing some. The top ten hold about 1% of the sample, which has approximately 100,000 clones, approximately 88% seen once. Time point given: pretreatment peripheral blood. Material: PBMCs, obtained around atezolizumab (anti-PD-L1) treatment. The gene calls are TRBV4-2 and TRBJ2-2, with a weak D call TRBD2 (6 bases). The TCR sequence derives from a woman of 80 years or more with urothelial cancer. The CDR3 coding sequence is TGTGCCAGCAGCCAAGATCTCGGAGGGAGCATCGGCGGGGAGCTGTTTTTT. It yields the protein CASSQDLGGSIGGELFF.